The sequence of this TCR beta chain was determined in a study of T cells in tuberculosis. Study at large: Sequenced TCRs come from CD1B-GMM tetramer-binding T cells.

Study results and limitations: Selection depended on which cryopreserved specimens were available. Active tuberculosis alpha repertoires lay closer to GMM-specific TCRs than controls'.

In regard to this clone: Its specificity is unknown.

Time point described: new active TB diagnosis, blood taken before or within 7 days of starting treatment. Positive smear microscopy and/or M. tuberculosis culture confirmed active disease. Only in-frame clones appear in the TCRdb table, and some are missing; sequencing was by immunoSEQ multiplex PCR. This sample has 30,000 to 35,000 clones; nearly 90% occur once, and the top ten carry 5.4%. The sequence derives from an adult with tuberculosis. The sample here was PBMCs, taken at tuberculosis diagnosis.

CDR3 residues: CSVPAGAKETQYF. DNA of the CDR3: TGCAGCGTTCCCGCGGGGGCAAAAGAGACCCAGTACTTC. The genes are TRBV29-1 and TRBJ2-5, with a tentative D call TRBD2 (7 bases). The V end lost 5 bases, the J end lost 3 bases, and 13 bases lay between the germline ends. CDR1 and CDR2 (germline): SQVTM, ANQGSEA. The CDR3 is 13 residues long. The variable domain in full, with the rest retrieved from reference TRBV29-1 and TRBJ2-5, is SAVISQKPSRDICQRGTSLTIQCQVDSQVTMMFWYRQQPGQSLTLIATANQGSEATYESGFVIDKFPISRPNLTFSTLTVSNMSPEDSSIYLCSVPAGAKETQYFGPGTRLLVL.